This TCR beta chain originates from a study of blood T cell repertoires in COVID-19. The CDR3 sequence is 14 residues long. Germline V gene data show CDR1 as SGDLS and CDR2 as YYNGEE. With 4 bases removed from V and 6 bases from J, the gap between germline ends came to 13 bases. In the authors' methods: Estimates of nucleated cell counts were drawn from the amplification of reference gene primers. Assay used: immunoSEQ multiplex PCR; TCRdb lists only in-frame clones, some missing. From that table come the V and J calls and clone size; the DNA was used to work out D and trimming. The sample lists about 50,000 clones, less than 80% seen once, with under 30% in the top ten.

This TCR was sampled from a man between 65 and 85 years old with acute or convalescent COVID-19. What was sequenced was peripheral blood. The chain links TRBV9 to TRBJ2-2, with D possibly being TRBD2 (5 bases). CDR3 nucleotides: TGTGCCAGCAGCACCCTAGCTGACGCCGGGGAGCTGTTTTTT. Translating gives CASSTLADAGELFF.